This TCR beta chain was profiled in a study of T cell repertoires in cytomegalovirus infection. TCRdb independently ran MiXCR on the reads; one entry per CDR3 protein. The sample shows around 310,000 distinct CDR3 sequences, under 35% of them seen only once. As for this clonotype: Its antigen remains unknown.

V lost 7 bases and J lost 2, with 7 bases in between. Germline CDR1 reads MDHEN; CDR2 reads SYDVKM. The CDR3 contains 12 residues. Study-wide findings and caveats: Identification of carriers of CMV plus the relevant HLA was achieved through cumulative public TCR beta family frequency.

Sequencing was performed on cultured PBMCs, taken from culture after CMV antigen stimulation. The rearrangement uses TRBV28 and TRBJ2-3; a possible D gene is TRBD2 (5 bases). This clonotype was sampled from a human donor in good health (CMV status not recorded). Some clones in this sample may be carry-over from other donors' samples. The CDR3 here is CASKGDTDTQYF. In nucleotides, the CDR3 is TGTGCCAGCAAGGGAGACACAGATACGCAGTATTTT.